A single sample gave rise to the 8 T cell receptor beta chains below, sequenced in a study of T cell changes during pregnancy in multiple sclerosis. This table comes from immunoSEQ multiplex PCR, and its TCRdb copy is limited to in-frame clones, with some not included. There are about 68,000 clones in the sample; just over 90% occur only once, and 1.3% to 1.5% lies in the top ten. Sequences were derived from peripheral blood, sampled in the second trimester of pregnancy. These receptors were taken from a female donor in good health, enrolled as a control in a pregnancy study.

The CDR3, as DNA: TGCGCCAGCAGCTTGTCAGGGACTAATGAAAAACTGTTTTTT. The encoded protein is CASSLSGTNEKLFF. This chain uses TRBV5-1 with TRBJ1-4, with TRBD1 as a possible D gene (5 bases). V was cut by 1 base and J by 2 bases, with 6 bases left in between. The germline gives CDR1 SGHRS, CDR2 YFSETQ. This CDR3 spans 14 amino acids.

The rearrangement uses TRBV27 and TRBJ2-3; 10 bases align to TRBD2. Germline loops: CDR1 MNHEY, CDR2 SMNVEV (reference sequence). J gave up 0 bases and V 7 bases, and 4 bases lay outside the gene matches. This CDR3 contains 15 residues. The CDR3 coding sequence is TGTGCCAGCACCGCGACTAGCGGGAGCACAGATACGCAGTATTTT. Translating gives CASTATSGSTDTQYF.

The rearrangement links TRBV9 to TRBJ1-2, with D possibly being TRBD1 (6 bases). This CDR3 is built from 13 residues. V lost 8 bases and J 4 bases, leaving 15 bases between the germline ends. Germline CDR1 and CDR2: SGDLS and YYNGEE. In DNA, the CDR3 is TGTGCCAGTTCACAGGGATCCTCCTATGGCTACACCTTC. Translated, it gives CASSQGSSYGYTF.

The chain recombines TRBV7-9 with TRBJ2-5; D is unclear. CDR1 SEHNR and CDR2 FQNEAQ come from the germline V gene (reference sequence). The CDR3 totals 11 residues. Trimming took 5 bases from V and 5 from J, leaving 6 bases between them. The CDR3, as DNA: TGTGCCAGCAGCGGGCAGGAGACCCAGTACTTC. It yields the protein CASSGQETQYF.

As regards this clone: Other DNA variants within this sample encode the same CDR3. The rearrangement uses TRBV30 and TRBJ1-1, with a possible D match to TRBD1 (6 bases). CDR1 and CDR2 from the germline V gene are GTSNPN and SVGIG (reference sequence). The CDR3 totals 13 residues. Trimming shortened V by 0 bases and J by 1 base, and 6 bases separated the two germline ends. The CDR3 loop reads CAWSVGGNTEAFF. In DNA, the CDR3 is TGTGCCTGGAGTGTAGGGGGGAACACTGAAGCTTTCTTT.

CDR3 residues: CATSSGGHRTEAFF. The CDR3 DNA sequence: TGTGCCACCAGCAGCGGGGGGCATCGCACTGAAGCTTTCTTT. The chain recombines TRBV15 with TRBJ1-1, with a tentative D call TRBD1 (6 bases). The germline V gene has CDR1 LNHNV and CDR2 YYDKDF (reference sequence). The CDR3 is 14 residues long. Trimming stripped 3 bases from V and 4 bases from J, with 12 bases between.

CDR3 sequence reads: CASSFGVDTGELFF. Written as DNA, the CDR3 is TGTGCCAGCAGTTTCGGGGTGGACACCGGGGAGCTGTTTTTT. J is TRBJ2-2 and V is TRBV27, with D perhaps TRBD2 (5 bases). V shed 3 bases and J shed 3 bases, with 8 bases lying between them. This CDR3 has 14 amino acids. Germline V CDR1 and CDR2: MNHEY, SMNVEV (reference sequence).

The V and J genes are TRBV27 and TRBJ1-1; maybe TRBD1 (6 bases). Germline CDR1 reads MNHEY; CDR2 reads SMNVEV (reference sequence). The CDR3 length is 14 residues. V lost 2 bases and J lost 2, with 9 bases in between. The CDR3 DNA reads as TGTGCCAGCAGTTTAGCAGGGACAAACACTGAAGCTTTCTTT. This codes for CASSLAGTNTEAFF.